The clone carrying this T cell receptor (beta chain) has just a few counts. What it binds is unknown. The authors' processing: To classify distant metastasis in papillary thyroid cancer, a model was built from CDR3 differences across clinicopathological groups. TCRdb ran MiXCR on the PCR reads. TCRdb, not the authors, supplied the V and J calls. The sample comprises roughly 39,000 clones, less than 50% of which are singletons, and around 22% rests with the top ten. This entry is derived from a study of metastatic and nonmetastatic thyroid tumors. About the research overall: Malignant thyroid and benign thyroid patients provided blood and tumor or nodule tissue whose repertoires were compared.

Findings and caveats of the study: Malignant tumors reportedly showed significantly higher TCR beta diversity than benign nodules in both blood and tumor.

The CDR3 totals 15 residues. With V trimmed by 6 bases and J by 3 bases, 9 bases remained unmatched. CDR1 MDHEN and CDR2 SYDVKM come from the germline V gene. Thyroid surgery had not been preceded by any treatment in any patient. Sequencing was done on a sample of tumor tissue. The chain employs TRBV28 and TRBJ1-2; 8 nucleotides agree with TRBD1. This TCR derives from a male donor with papillary thyroid cancer or a benign thyroid nodule (not recorded which). Some clones in this sample may be carry-over from other donors' samples. The CDR3 loop is CASSPPTGVYYGYTF. The CDR3 nucleotides read TGTGCCAGCAGCCCCCCGACAGGGGTGTACTATGGCTACACCTTC.